This T cell receptor beta chain was sequenced in a study of blood T cell repertoires in COVID-19. Study-wide background: Italy, Spain and the United States were the sources of the convalescent and acute COVID-19 samples.

The CDR3 extends over 15 amino acids. V lost 0 bases, J lost 5 bases, and 6 bases stayed unmatched. Germline CDR1 is SGHDN and CDR2 is FVKESK. This table comes from immunoSEQ multiplex PCR, and its TCRdb copy is limited to in-frame clones, with some not included. This repertoire shows more than 150,000 clones, roughly 79% found once; its top ten account for approximately 12%. The source is a woman aged 80 or older with COVID-19, enrolled during active disease. The sample comprised peripheral blood. The chain couples TRBV14 to TRBJ1-2; 7 nucleotides align to TRBD1. The CDR3 region is CASSQEGGGTYGYTF. The CDR3 nucleotides read TGTGCCAGCAGCCAAGAAGGAGGGGGCACATATGGCTACACCTTC.